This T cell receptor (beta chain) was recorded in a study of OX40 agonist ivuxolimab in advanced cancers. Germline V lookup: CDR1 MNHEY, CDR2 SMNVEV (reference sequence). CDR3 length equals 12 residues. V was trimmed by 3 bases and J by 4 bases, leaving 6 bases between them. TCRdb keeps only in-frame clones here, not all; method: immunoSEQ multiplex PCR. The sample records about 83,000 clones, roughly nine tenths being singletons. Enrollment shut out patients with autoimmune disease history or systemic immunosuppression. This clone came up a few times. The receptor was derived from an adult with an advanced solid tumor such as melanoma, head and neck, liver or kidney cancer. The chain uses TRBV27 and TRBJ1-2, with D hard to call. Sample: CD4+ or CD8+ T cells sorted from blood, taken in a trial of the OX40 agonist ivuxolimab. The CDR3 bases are TGTGCCAGCAGTTTCCTGGGCTATGGCTACACCTTC. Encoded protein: CASSFLGYGYTF.